The 13 T cell receptor beta chains given below trace back to one sample, sequenced in a study of molecular identifiers for immune sequencing clone quantification. TCRdb re-called the PCR reads through MiXCR, storing one row per CDR3 protein. The sample consists of about 500,000 distinct CDR3 sequences, roughly 24% of them appearing once. Sequenced input: naive CD8+ T cells from blood, with Jurkat cell RNA spiked in. As for subset: FACS-sorted CD8+CD4-CCR7+CD45RA+ naive T cells. The receptors were sampled from a human donor in good health. Some libraries in this study had Jurkat cell RNA spiked in.

A word on this clonotype: A much larger clone differs from this one at a single base, so this may be a read error. This chain uses TRBV7-9 with TRBJ1-4, with unresolved D. Germline V gives CDR1 SEHNR, CDR2 FQNEAQ (reference sequence). This CDR3 region has 17 residues. CDR3 loop: CASSTVRVGATNEKLLF. The CDR3 DNA reads as TGTGCCAGCAGCACGGTTAGGGTCGGTGCTACTAATGAAAAACTGCTTTTT.

The J gene is TRBJ2-3, the V gene TRBV7-2; D tentatively fits TRBD1 or TRBD2 (6 bases each). Germline CDR1 and CDR2: SGHTA and FQGNSA. CDR3 length: 15 residues. V lost 1 base, J lost 5 bases, and 13 bases lay in between. CDR3 residues: CASSLDEGGIDTQYF. In DNA, the CDR3 is TGTGCCAGCAGCTTAGATGAGGGGGGAATAGATACGCAGTATTTT.

This clonotype came up a few times. This sequence joins TRBV20-1 and TRBJ2-3, with TRBD2 matching over 11 bases. This CDR3 spans 14 amino acids. The germline CDR1 and CDR2 sequences are DFQATT and SNEGSKA (reference sequence). V trimming: 5 bases; J trimming: 6 bases; junction bases outside the gene matches: 7. The CDR3 sequence is CSAFRLAGSDTQYF. CDR3 nucleotide sequence: TGCAGTGCTTTTAGACTAGCGGGATCGGATACGCAGTATTTT.

The sample holds many counts of this clonotype. V gene TRBV7-9 combines with J gene TRBJ2-1; TRBD2 is a possible D gene (5 bases). Per germline, CDR1 SEHNR and CDR2 FQNEAQ (reference sequence). The ends were cut back, 5 bases at V and 6 bases at J, with 14 bases in the middle. The CDR3 sequence is 14 residues long. CDR3 in DNA: TGTGCCAGCAGCCCGCTGGGAGCGAGCAATGAGCAGTTCTTC. Its protein is CASSPLGASNEQFF.

Turning to this clonotype: Mismatch with germline at one junction end may stem from a read error. CDR3 nucleotide sequence: TGTGCCAGCTCTCTAGCGGGGGGGAACACTGGGGAGCTGTTTTTT. This sequence encodes CASSLAGGNTGELFF. The chain links TRBV7-8 to TRBJ2-2, with 12 nucleotides matching TRBD2. This CDR3 has 15 residues. The germline CDR1 and CDR2 sequences are SGHVS and FQNEAQ.

This clonotype has ten or more counts. The rearrangement uses TRBV6-5 and TRBJ2-3; D gene uncertain. Germline V gene lookup returns CDR1 MNHEY and CDR2 SVGAGI. V was trimmed by 4 bases and J by 0 bases, leaving 11 bases between them. This CDR3 is 15 amino acids long. CDR3 sequence (DNA): TGTGCCAGCAGTTCTTTTTCTGAGAGCACAGATACGCAGTATTTT. This translates into CASSSFSESTDTQYF.

A note on this clonotype: A much more abundant neighbour one base away suggests this may be a read error. The chain combines TRBV28 with TRBJ1-5; D uncertain. This CDR3 contains 14 residues. CDR1 is MDHEN, CDR2 SYDVKM, per germline. The CDR3 nucleotides are TGTGCCAGCAGGGCTCCTTCGTCCTATCAGCCCCAGCGTTTT. It codes for CASRAPSSYQPQRF.

This clonotype was seen repeatedly, ten times or more. CDR3 sequence (DNA): TGTGCCAGCAGCTCAGAGACAGAAATCTATGGCTACACCTTC. It translates to CASSSETEIYGYTF. This sequence joins TRBV13 and TRBJ1-2, with D tentatively TRBD1 (5 bases). V was clipped by 4 bases and J by 4 bases, with 13 bases between them. The CDR3 runs to 14 residues. Germline CDR1 PRHDT, CDR2 FYEKMQ (reference sequence).

This clonotype was recorded a few times. For the CDR3, the DNA is TGTGCCAGCAGTTACCTAGGGAGCTCCTACAATGAGCAGTTCTTC. This translates into CASSYLGSSYNEQFF. The V call is TRBV6-2 or TRBV6-3, the J call TRBJ2-1, with D tentatively TRBD2 (5 bases). Germline V gene data show CDR1 as MNHEY and CDR2 as SVGEGT. There are 15 residues in the CDR3. V was clipped by 2 bases and J by 0 bases, with 8 bases between them.

This clonotype was detected many times. The rearrangement links TRBV7-9 to TRBJ2-7; 9 nucleotides line up with TRBD1. Germline CDR1 reads SEHNR; CDR2 reads FQNEAQ (reference sequence). This CDR3 spans 14 amino acids. The V gene end was trimmed by 4 bases and the J gene end by 4 bases; junction bases not matched to a gene: 5. CDR3 bases: TGTGCCAGCAGCTCCCGGGACAGGGAGTACGAGCAGTACTTC. This gives the protein CASSSRDREYEQYF. The full variable domain, with the rest looked up from reference TRBV7-9 and TRBJ2-7, is DTGVSQNPRHKITKRGQNVTFRCDPISEHNRLYWYRQTLGQGPEFLTYFQNEAQLEKSRLLSDRFSAERPKGSFSTLEIQRTEQGDSAMYLCASSSRDREYEQYFGPGTRLTVT.

This clonotype has at least ten counts. This rearrangement joins TRBV24-1 to TRBJ2-1; possible D gene TRBD1, 5 bases. Per germline, CDR1 KGHDR and CDR2 SFDVKD. The ends were cut back, 2 bases at V and 5 bases at J, with 15 bases in the middle. The CDR3 consists of 16 residues. The CDR3 loop reads CATSDSDTEGDNEQFF. CDR3 nucleotides: TGTGCCACCAGTGATTCCGACACCGAAGGGGACAATGAGCAGTTCTTC.

There are many counts of this clonotype. The V gene is TRBV12-3 or TRBV12-4, the J gene TRBJ2-6; 8 nucleotides match TRBD1. There are 17 residues in the CDR3. V lost 6 bases and J lost 2; bases outside the gene matches: 9. The CDR3 DNA reads as TGTGCCAGCAGCGTGCAGGGGGCGCAGACTGGGGCCAACGTCCTGACTTTC. This gives the protein CASSVQGAQTGANVLTF.

This clonotype was seen a few times. The V and J genes are TRBV9 and TRBJ2-2, with TRBD2 as a possible D gene (7 bases). Germline values: CDR1 SGDLS, CDR2 YYNGEE. The CDR3 loop spans 16 amino acids. Trimming took off 4 bases at V and 7 bases at J, with 20 bases between the two ends. CDR3 sequence reads: CASSPIGGGPHGELFF. CDR3 DNA sequence: TGTGCCAGCAGCCCGATAGGGGGGGGCCCCCACGGGGAGCTGTTTTTT. Full variable domain (outside the CDR3, taken from reference TRBV9 and TRBJ2-2): DSGVTQTPKHLITATGQRVTLRCSPRSGDLSVYWYQQSLDQGLQFLIQYYNGEERAKGNILERFSAQQFPDLHSELNLSSLELGDSALYFCASSPIGGGPHGELFFGEGSRLTVL.